Here is one T cell receptor (beta chain) with its context. Its antigen is unknown. This record comes from a study of cytomegalovirus exposure and HLA in healthy donors. The PCR was carried out with 60 Vbeta primers and 13 Jbeta primers. Original analysis: Unique TCR beta chains numbered approximately 80 million in a later analysis, with around 10 million shared. Sequencing was performed with immunoSEQ multiplex PCR; in TCRdb, only in-frame clones are kept and a portion is missing. Clone size and the V and J calls come from that table; the DNA yielded D and trimming. The table for this sample gives some 48,000 clones. Points from the study as a whole: Specificity of three CMV-associated chains for CMV antigens was verified in vitro. Based on reports, TCR beta sequences accurately predicted HLA-A and HLA-B alleles for most subjects. Previously analyzed data showed that most TCR beta V segments were productive at a frequency of about 87% or about 30%.

Trimming removed 2 bases from V and 5 bases from J, with 21 bases in between. The CDR3 runs 17 residues. In germline, CDR1 is SGHTA, CDR2 FQGTGA. The material sequenced was PBMCs. The J gene is TRBJ2-5, the V gene TRBV7-3; D may be TRBD2 (6 bases). The sequence was collected from a male donor in good health and CMV-seropositive. In nucleotides, the CDR3 is TGTGCCAGCAGCTTAGCGGGCGTGGAGGGGCATGGGGAGACCCAGTACTTC. Translating gives CASSLAGVEGHGETQYF.